One and the same sample provided the 11 T cell receptor beta chains below, sequenced in a study of T cell responses to AZD1222 COVID-19 vaccine. Clones were read by immunoSEQ multiplex PCR, and TCRdb kept only the in-frame ones, dropping some. The sample carries around 130,000 clones, approximately 85% recorded once. Specimen: peripheral blood, collected on day 0 of AZD1222 vaccination. These TCRs come from an adult in good health.

V gene TRBV27 combines with J gene TRBJ1-1, with TRBD1 matching over 7 bases. Germline V CDR1 and CDR2: MNHEY, SMNVEV (reference sequence). Losses at the gene ends were 6 bases for V and 6 bases for J; bases not matched to a gene: 4. CDR3 length: 12 amino acids. The CDR3 coding sequence is TGTGCCAGCAGACTTACAGGGGCTGAAGCTTTCTTT. Translating it yields CASRLTGAEAFF.

CDR3 sequence: CASSLNRGTGGRGYTF. The CDR3 nucleotides are TGTGCCAGCAGCTTGAACCGAGGGACAGGGGGCCGTGGCTACACCTTC. The V and J genes are TRBV7-9 and TRBJ1-2; 12 bases match TRBD1. With 3 bases clipped from V and 7 bases from J, the junction kept 9 bases outside the gene matches. The CDR3 runs 16 residues. Looked up from germline, CDR1 is SEHNR and CDR2 is FQNEAQ (reference sequence).

The chain is built from TRBV4-1 and TRBJ1-1; weak D call: TRBD1 (6 bases). The V end lost 3 bases, the J end lost 4 bases, and 12 bases lay between the germline ends. CDR3 length equals 14 residues. Germline lookup yields CDR1 MGHRA and CDR2 YSYEKL. The CDR3 here is CASSQGAGVTEAFF. DNA of the CDR3: TGCGCCAGCAGCCAGGGGGCGGGGGTCACTGAAGCTTTCTTT.

This clone was detected a few times. The chain carries TRBV3-1 (or the pseudogene TRBV3-2) and TRBJ2-3; no clear D. The CDR3 is 10 residues long. The germline V gene encodes CDR1 LGHDT and CDR2 YNNKEL (reference sequence). V was pared by 11 bases and J by 6 bases, with 9 bases between. The CDR3 here is CAGPRDTQYF. The CDR3 coding sequence is TGTGCCGGCCCTAGGGATACGCAGTATTTT.

V and J are TRBV5-6 and TRBJ2-1; D call uncertain. The CDR3 has 11 amino acids. The germline V and J ends were trimmed by 0 bases and 9 bases, with 4 bases remaining between them. Germline assignment: CDR1 SGHDT and CDR2 YYEEEE. This CDR3 is CASSLVGEQFF. The CDR3 DNA is TGTGCCAGCAGCTTGGTCGGTGAGCAGTTCTTC.

V and J are TRBV19 and TRBJ2-6; D perhaps matches TRBD1 (6 bases). V was clipped by 5 bases and J by 0 bases, with 14 bases between them. This CDR3 has 17 amino acids. The germline gives CDR1 LNHDA, CDR2 SQIVND (reference sequence). CDR3 in amino acids: CASSPDRFRSGANVLTF. The CDR3 DNA reads as TGTGCCAGTAGTCCAGACAGGTTTCGCTCTGGGGCCAACGTCCTGACTTTC.

The chain is built from TRBV7-2 and TRBJ2-4; D is possibly TRBD1 (5 bases). V dropped 1 base and J dropped 15 bases, with 16 bases sitting between them. CDR1 is SGHTA, CDR2 FQGNSA, per germline. CDR3 length: 13 amino acids. The chain's CDR3 is CASSLEGLAGSYF. The DNA of the CDR3 is TGTGCCAGCAGCTTAGAGGGCCTCGCAGGGTCGTACTTC.

V is TRBV9 and J is TRBJ2-5, with D hard to call. The CDR3 has 11 residues. Germline V gives CDR1 SGDLS, CDR2 YYNGEE. With 4 bases removed from V and 4 bases from J, the gap between germline ends came to 5 bases. This chain's CDR3 is CASSKTETQYF. The CDR3 nucleotides read TGTGCCAGCAGCAAGACAGAGACCCAGTACTTC.

The chain links TRBV5-1 to TRBJ1-4; D is perhaps TRBD1 (5 bases). Germline assignment: CDR1 SGHRS and CDR2 YFSETQ. This CDR3 region has 16 residues. V lost 0 bases and J lost 7, with 16 bases in between. CDR3 sequence reads: CASSLAGRGDSEKLFF. DNA of the CDR3: TGCGCCAGCAGCTTGGCCGGGCGGGGGGACTCTGAAAAACTGTTTTTT.

V is TRBV6-2 or TRBV6-3 and J is TRBJ1-5; maybe TRBD1 (5 bases). V lost 1 base and J 7 bases, leaving 11 bases between the germline ends. Germline lookup yields CDR1 MNHEY and CDR2 SVGEGT. The CDR3 totals 14 residues. DNA of the CDR3: TGTGCCAGCAGTTACTTAGGGGCAAGGCAGCCCCAGCATTTT. This sequence encodes CASSYLGARQPQHF.

The chain carries TRBV12-2 and TRBJ2-1; the D segment call TRBD2 is taken from the table without a DNA check. TRBV12-2 is reported as a pseudogene. The CDR3 consists of 14 residues. This CDR3 is CASRLGDYFNEQFF. In DNA, the CDR3 is TGTGCAAGTCGCTTGGGGGACTACTTCAATGAGCAGTTCTTC.